Below, 22 T cell receptor beta chains from the same sample are listed, as sequenced in a study of cytomegalovirus exposure and HLA in healthy donors. The PCR was carried out with 60 Vbeta primers and 13 Jbeta primers. Libraries were prepared by immunoSEQ multiplex PCR; TCRdb keeps only in-frame clonotypes and omits some of them. The sample consists of more than 200,000 clones, roughly 82% of them appearing once. The specimen was PBMCs. The source is a man aged 40-49 years in good health and CMV-seropositive.

V is TRBV29-1 and J is TRBJ2-1, with 12 nucleotides matching TRBD2. CDR3 length: 13 amino acids. V lost 7 bases, J lost 9 bases, and 7 bases stayed unmatched. The germline gives CDR1 SQVTM, CDR2 ANQGSEA. The DNA for the CDR3 is TGCAGCGCTCGGACTAGCGGGATCGGTGAGCAGTTCTTC. It yields the protein CSARTSGIGEQFF.

Points on this clone: The junction differs from germline at one of its ends, possibly a read error. The chain recombines TRBV29-1 with TRBJ1-2, with D unclear. The CDR3 has 11 residues. Per the germline V gene, CDR1 is SQVTM and CDR2 is ANQGSEA. In DNA, the CDR3 is TGCAGCGTTGAAGAGAGACGACTCTTTGCCTTC. Translating it yields CSVEERRLFAF. Complete variable domain (other parts from reference TRBV29-1 and TRBJ1-2): SAVISQKPSRDICQRGTSLTIQCQVDSQVTMMFWYRQQPGQSLTLIATANQGSEATYESGFVIDKFPISRPNLTFSTLTVSNMSPEDSSIYLCSVEERRLFAFGSGTRLTVV.

This rearrangement joins TRBV7-9 to TRBJ1-5; the match to TRBD1 covers 9 bases. Losses at the gene ends were 4 bases for V and 4 bases for J; bases not matched to a gene: 5. This CDR3 is 15 amino acids long. Germline-derived CDR1 and CDR2 are SEHNR and FQNEAQ (reference sequence). CDR3 in amino acids: CASSSGQGVNQPQHF. CDR3 sequence (DNA): TGTGCCAGCAGCTCGGGACAGGGCGTGAATCAGCCCCAGCATTTT.

This clone ranks as medium-sized. The rearrangement links TRBV18 to TRBJ1-4, with no clear D. V was shortened by 3 bases and J by 5 bases, with 13 bases between the two germline ends. This CDR3 contains 15 residues. CDR1 is KGHSH and CDR2 is LQKENI in the germline V gene. CDR3 loop: CASSPSRGRNEKLFF. CDR3 nucleotide sequence: TGTGCCAGCTCACCTTCACGCGGAAGGAATGAAAAACTGTTTTTT. Variable domain in full (rest from reference TRBV18 and TRBJ1-4): NAGVMQNPRHLVRRRGQEARLRCSPMKGHSHVYWYRQLPEEGLKFMVYLQKENIIDESGMPKERFSAEFPKEGPSILRIQQVVRGDSAAYFCASSPSRGRNEKLFFGSGTQLSVL.

The chain recombines TRBV27 with TRBJ2-1; 9 bases match TRBD2. Germline CDR1 reads MNHEY; CDR2 reads SMNVEV (reference sequence). The CDR3 runs 14 residues. Trimming cost V 2 bases and J 9 bases; bases outside gene matches: 5. CDR3 protein: CASSLAGGLSEQFF. The DNA for the CDR3 is TGTGCCAGCAGTTTAGCGGGAGGGCTCAGTGAGCAGTTCTTC.

V gene TRBV30 combines with J gene TRBJ2-2; maybe TRBD1 (6 bases). This CDR3 comprises 17 residues. Germline assignment: CDR1 GTSNPN and CDR2 SVGIG (reference sequence). V was cut by 0 bases and J by 6 bases, with 20 bases left in between. The CDR3 bases are TGTGCCTGGAGTGTAGTTCGTACTCACAGGGAGCCCGGGGAGCTGTTTTTT. Protein: CAWSVVRTHREPGELFF.

The chain carries TRBV29-1 and TRBJ2-1, with TRBD2 matching over 9 bases. CDR3 length: 15 residues. Germline loops: CDR1 SQVTM, CDR2 ANQGSEA. V dropped 4 bases and J dropped 0; count of bases not matched to a gene: 4. The CDR3 DNA reads TGCAGCGTTGGCCTGCGGGAGGGCTCCTACAATGAGCAGTTCTTC. Translated, it gives CSVGLREGSYNEQFF.

This chain joins TRBV7-2 and TRBJ2-3, with 11 bases that match TRBD2. This CDR3 spans 17 amino acids. Germline V gene lookup returns CDR1 SGHTA and CDR2 FQGNSA. The V gene end was trimmed by 2 bases and the J gene end by 1 base; junction bases not matched to a gene: 5. The CDR3 sequence is CASSLLGLAAGTDTQYF. The CDR3 nucleotides read TGTGCCAGCAGCTTATTGGGACTAGCGGCTGGCACAGATACGCAGTATTTT.

V is TRBV7-8 and J is TRBJ1-5; tentatively, D is TRBD1 (6 bases). Germline assignment: CDR1 SGHVS and CDR2 FQNEAQ. The CDR3 length is 18 residues. Trimming took 0 bases from V and 0 from J, leaving 15 bases between them. DNA of the CDR3: TGTGCCAGCAGCTTAGCGATCAGGACAGATTATAGCAATCAGCCCCAGCATTTT. Translation: CASSLAIRTDYSNQPQHF.

V and J are TRBV5-6 and TRBJ2-7; D remains ambiguous. The CDR3 has 13 residues. With 4 bases removed from V and 1 base from J, the gap between germline ends came to 9 bases. Per the germline V gene, CDR1 is SGHDT and CDR2 is YYEEEE. The CDR3 DNA sequence: TGTGCCAGCAGCGTCGGGTTGTCCTACGAGCAGTACTTC. It translates to CASSVGLSYEQYF.

V usage is TRBV4-1 and J usage is TRBJ2-1; 10 bases match TRBD2. The CDR3 has 16 amino acids. The germline CDR1 and CDR2 sequences are MGHRA and YSYEKL. V lost 4 bases and J lost 8; bases outside the gene matches: 11. CDR3 nucleotide sequence: TGCGCCAGCAGCCGATTCACTAGCGGGGTGGGAGATGAGCAGTTCTTC. It codes for CASSRFTSGVGDEQFF.

This clone turned up a few times. J is TRBJ2-7 and V is TRBV6-6; D not certain. CDR3 length: 15 residues. Germline CDR1 is MNHNY and CDR2 is SVGAGI (reference sequence). V was clipped by 2 bases and J by 0 bases, with 11 bases between them. The CDR3 reads CASSYGSYSSYEQYV. CDR3 DNA: TGTGCCAGCAGTTACGGTTCCTACAGCTCCTACGAGCAGTACGTC.

This clone came up once. The chain combines TRBV7-8 with TRBJ1-1, with 8 positions matching TRBD1. Germline assignment: CDR1 SGHVS and CDR2 FQNEAQ. This CDR3 comprises 15 residues. Trimming removed 2 bases from V and 6 bases from J; junction bases left unmatched: 8. DNA of the CDR3: TGTGCCAGCAGCTTAACCAGGGGGCGGAGCGCTGAAGCTTTCTTT. Translation gives CASSLTRGRSAEAFF.

J is TRBJ1-2 and V is TRBV30; D possibly corresponds to TRBD1 (5 bases). The CDR3 length is 11 residues. Trimming stripped 6 bases from V and 6 bases from J, with 11 bases between. Germline assignment: CDR1 GTSNPN and CDR2 SVGIG (reference sequence). The CDR3 nucleotides are TGTGCCTGCTCGTCAGGGCATGGCTACACCTTC. This encodes CACSSGHGYTF.

The CDR3 region has the DNA TGTGCCAGCACAACCCGGGGGAGCAGGAGAGAGACCCAGTACTTC. This sequence encodes CASTTRGSRRETQYF. The rearrangement uses TRBV19 and TRBJ2-5, with D perhaps matching TRBD2 (6 bases). V lost 9 bases and J lost 4, with 21 bases in between. CDR1 is LNHDA, CDR2 SQIVND, per germline (reference sequence). CDR3 length: 15 amino acids.

The CDR3 nucleotides are TGTGCCAGCAGCTTGTGGGCTGGGGGGGGCGCAGATACGCAGTATTTT. This encodes CASSLWAGGGADTQYF. The chain employs TRBV5-4 and TRBJ2-3, with a tentative D call TRBD2 (7 bases). CDR3 size: 16 residues. CDR1 and CDR2 from the germline V gene are SGHNT and YYREEE (reference sequence). Deletions cut 1 base from V and 4 bases from J, with 16 bases between.

The V gene is TRBV9, the J gene TRBJ1-4, with TRBD1 matching over 8 bases. J gave up 7 bases and V 0 bases, and 2 bases lay outside the gene matches. The V gene's germline CDR1 is SGDLS and CDR2 YYNGEE. The CDR3 runs 14 residues. Here the CDR3 reads CASSVGQGSEKLFF. CDR3 in DNA: TGTGCCAGCAGCGTAGGACAGGGGAGTGAAAAACTGTTTTTT.

The chain has TRBV5-4 and TRBJ2-5, with 12 bases fitting TRBD2. There are 15 residues in the CDR3. V lost 5 bases and J lost 5; bases outside the gene matches: 7. Per germline, CDR1 SGHNT and CDR2 YYREEE (reference sequence). The CDR3 DNA reads as TGTGCCAGCAGTATGACTAGCGGGAGTTGGGAGACCCAGTACTTC. Translated: CASSMTSGSWETQYF.

The chain joins TRBV5-1 to TRBJ2-1, with TRBD2 matching 9 bases. The J segment lost 3 bases and the V segment lost 2 bases, leaving 9 bases of the junction unmatched. Germline CDR1 SGHRS, CDR2 YFSETQ. The CDR3 has 17 amino acids. CDR3 region: CASSFDDYSGSYNEQFF. The DNA for the CDR3 is TGCGCCAGCAGCTTCGACGACTATAGCGGGAGCTACAATGAGCAGTTCTTC.

V gene TRBV19 combines with J gene TRBJ2-2; D may be TRBD2 (6 bases). The CDR3 is made up of 16 amino acids. Trimming left V 0 bases short and J 7 bases short, with 15 bases between. CDR1 and CDR2 from the germline V gene are LNHDA and SQIVND (reference sequence). The CDR3 spells CASSIDRRDGNGELFF. The CDR3 DNA follows: TGTGCCAGTAGTATAGATCGGAGGGATGGGAACGGGGAGCTGTTTTTT.

The V call is TRBV2, the J call TRBJ2-3; 8 nucleotides agree with TRBD1. CDR3 length equals 16 residues. V lost 6 bases to trimming and J lost 0 bases; unmatched junction nucleotides: 8. Germline loops: CDR1 SNHLY, CDR2 FYNNEI. The DNA of the CDR3 is TGTGCCAGCAGCGGGGACAGGACCACTAGCACAGATACGCAGTATTTT. Amino acids: CASSGDRTTSTDTQYF. The full variable domain, with the rest looked up from reference TRBV2 and TRBJ2-3, is EPEVTQTPSHQVTQMGQEVILRCVPISNHLYFYWYRQILGQKVEFLVSFYNNEISEKSEIFDDQFSVERPDGSNFTLKIRSTKLEDSAMYFCASSGDRTTSTDTQYFGPGTRLTVL.

The rearrangement uses TRBV6-5 and TRBJ2-7; the D is unclear. V lost 4 bases and J lost 4, with 8 bases in between. This CDR3 has 12 residues. CDR1 MNHEY and CDR2 SVGAGI come from the germline V gene. CDR3 coding DNA: TGTGCCAGCAGTTCTGGCCCATACGAGCAGTACTTC. Translating it yields CASSSGPYEQYF.